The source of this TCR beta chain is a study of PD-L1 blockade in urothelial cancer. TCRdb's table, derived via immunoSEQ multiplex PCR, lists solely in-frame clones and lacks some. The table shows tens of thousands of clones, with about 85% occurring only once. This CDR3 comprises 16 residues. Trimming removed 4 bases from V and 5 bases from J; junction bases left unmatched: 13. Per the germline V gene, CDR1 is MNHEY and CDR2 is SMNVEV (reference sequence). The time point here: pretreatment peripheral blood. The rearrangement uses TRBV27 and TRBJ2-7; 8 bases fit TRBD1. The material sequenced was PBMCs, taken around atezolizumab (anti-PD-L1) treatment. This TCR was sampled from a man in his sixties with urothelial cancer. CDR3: CASSSARGQGLNEQYF. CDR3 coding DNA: TGTGCCAGCAGTTCAGCACGCGGACAGGGATTAAACGAGCAGTACTTC.